This is a list of T cell receptor beta chains from one sample in a study of blood T cell repertoires in COVID-19. The method was immunoSEQ multiplex PCR; TCRdb's version includes in-frame clones alone and lacks a portion of them. This sample has about 310,000 clones, with 90% found just once. The sample was PBMCs or T cells enriched from blood (not recorded which). The origin of the receptors is a woman aged 18 to 35 with acute COVID-19. Both conserved end residues are part of each CDR3.

J	V	CDR3
TRBJ2-7	TRBV12-3/TRBV12-4	CASSAGGIYEQYF
TRBJ1-1	TRBV24-1	CATRGALNTEAFF
TRBJ2-7	TRBV7-9	CASSFGRDRHYEQYF
TRBJ2-7	TRBV12-3/TRBV12-4	CASSDRVHEQYF
TRBJ1-4	TRBV7-9	CASSPYPDRGHEKLFF
TRBJ1-5	TRBV5-1	CASSSTGPNQPQHF
TRBJ1-4	TRBV11-3	CASSSNRDRSYEKLFF
TRBJ1-1	TRBV9	CASSGQDGNKAFF
TRBJ1-1	TRBV7-9	CASSLADRGSEAFF
TRBJ2-1	TRBV28	CASRLVSYNEQFF
TRBJ2-1	TRBV19	CASSPGTSGSHEQFF
TRBJ1-2	TRBV29-1	CSGLLGVANYGYTF
TRBJ1-6	TRBV21-1	CASSKSYVCGTGGSPLHF
TRBJ1-1	TRBV5-5	CASSLMGMGGTEAFF
TRBJ2-7	TRBV6-6	CASSSRDRGGEQYF
TRBJ1-6	TRBV28	CASSLYQSPTGAPSPLHF
TRBJ2-3	TRBV11-2	CASSLLARRDTQYF
TRBJ1-4	TRBV4-1	CASSPSVRRSTNEKLFF
TRBJ1-3	TRBV6-1	CASSDGASGNTIYF
TRBJ2-5	TRBV9	CASSVATGTQYF
TRBJ2-1	TRBV9	CASSSGPQRNEQFF
TRBJ2-1	TRBV7-9	CASSHTDRGLYNEQFF
TRBJ1-2	TRBV11-2	CASSPQGYAPGYTF
TRBJ2-7	TRBV5-6	CASSSPGTSVVEQYF
TRBJ2-7	TRBV25-1	CASSESEGTGTGVYEQYF
TRBJ2-7	TRBV5-6	CASSLWGRSYEQYF
TRBJ1-2	TRBV28	CAIPRRRDSRRDGYTF